This T cell receptor beta chain came from a study of blood T cell repertoires in COVID-19. In the study overall: T cells, B-cell-depleted T cells, or PBMCs supplied cDNA or gDNA.

The length of the CDR3 is 13 residues. V lost 5 bases to trimming and J lost 7 bases; unmatched junction nucleotides: 5. CDR1 LNHDA and CDR2 SQIVND come from the germline V gene (reference sequence). This clone was detected only a few times. Distinct nucleotide sequences in the sample also encode this CDR3. Original processing notes: Quantification of nucleated cells was approximated via reference gene primer amplification. Data came from immunoSEQ multiplex PCR; TCRdb stores just in-frame clones and leaves some out. V and J calls and clone size follow that table, whereas D and trimming were derived from the DNA. Of more than 9,500 clones in the sample, around 85% were seen once.

The chain is built from TRBV19 and TRBJ2-1, with TRBD2 identical over 7 bases. This TCR was sampled from a human donor in a cohort sampled during active COVID-19. The sequenced material came from peripheral blood. The CDR3 spells CASSPRGYNEQFF. CDR3 DNA sequence: TGTGCCAGTAGTCCGCGGGGGTATAATGAGCAGTTCTTC.